These 25 T cell receptor beta chains were all obtained from the same sample, sequenced in a study of T cell responses to AZD1222 COVID-19 vaccine. This table comes from immunoSEQ multiplex PCR, and its TCRdb copy is limited to in-frame clones, with some not included. Among 110,000 or so clones listed, around nine tenths were seen once. Sequencing was performed on peripheral blood, taken on day 0 of AZD1222 vaccination. The receptor source for this set is an adult in good health.

V and J are TRBV28 and TRBJ1-5; 7 positions match TRBD1. V trimming: 7 bases; J trimming: 15 bases; junction bases outside the gene matches: 21. CDR1 and CDR2 (germline): MDHEN, SYDVKM. The CDR3 has 15 residues. The CDR3 spells CASTSPGQTSSEGHF. The CDR3 nucleotides read TGTGCCAGCACCTCACCGGGACAGACCTCATCAGAGGGGCATTTT.

The chain couples TRBV30 to TRBJ1-5; 7 positions match TRBD1. CDR3 length: 13 amino acids. The V segment lost 1 base and the J segment 5 bases; nucleotides outside the gene matches: 2. In germline, CDR1 is GTSNPN, CDR2 SVGIG (reference sequence). This CDR3 is CAWSGGGYQPQHF. CDR3 nucleotide sequence: TGTGCCTGGAGTGGAGGGGGCTATCAGCCCCAGCATTTT.

This clone was recorded a few times. The chain employs TRBV19 and TRBJ1-2, with unresolved D. CDR3 size: 12 residues. V was trimmed by 7 bases and J by 5 bases, leaving 11 bases between them. Germline CDR1 reads LNHDA; CDR2 reads SQIVND (reference sequence). In nucleotides, the CDR3 is TGTGCCAGTATGTCGGCGGCGTATGGCTACACCTTC. Protein: CASMSAAYGYTF.

V is TRBV28 and J is TRBJ2-1; TRBD1 agrees at 7 bases. With 7 bases clipped from V and 9 bases from J, the junction kept 12 bases outside the gene matches. The germline V gene has CDR1 MDHEN and CDR2 SYDVKM. This CDR3 contains 14 residues. This CDR3 is CASTHDRVQGEQFF. As DNA, the CDR3 is TGTGCCAGCACCCACGACAGGGTTCAGGGTGAGCAGTTCTTC. Supplemented by reference TRBV28 and TRBJ2-1, the full variable domain reads DVKVTQSSRYLVKRTGEKVFLECVQDMDHENMFWYRQDPGLGLRLIYFSYDVKMKEKGDIPEGYSVSREKKERFSLILESASTNQTSMYLCASTHDRVQGEQFFGPGTRLTVL.

Regarding this clone: At the DNA level, this CDR3 is encoded by other sequences in the same sample as well. The chain has TRBV30 and TRBJ1-1; D is ambiguous. This CDR3 has 12 amino acids. Germline V gene sequence: CDR1 GTSNPN, CDR2 SVGIG (reference sequence). The V and J ends lost 0 bases and 5 bases respectively, with 7 bases between them. For the CDR3, the DNA is TGTGCCTGGAGTGTACGAGGTACTGAAGCTTTCTTT. Translation: CAWSVRGTEAFF.

V and J are TRBV7-2 and TRBJ2-1; 9 nucleotides agree with TRBD2. The V gene's germline CDR1 is SGHTA and CDR2 FQGNSA. Trimming removed 1 base from V and 5 bases from J; junction bases left unmatched: 6. CDR3 length equals 16 residues. CDR3 sequence (DNA): TGTGCCAGCAGCTTAGATGGCGGGAGGGCCAACAATGAGCAGTTCTTC. Translated, it gives CASSLDGGRANNEQFF.

The chain couples TRBV7-2 to TRBJ1-6, with D perhaps TRBD1 (6 bases). The V end lost 3 bases, the J end lost 6 bases, and 9 bases lay between the germline ends. Germline V gene data show CDR1 as SGHTA and CDR2 as FQGNSA. The CDR3 sequence is 14 residues long. The CDR3 loop reads CASSFTGSNSPLHF. CDR3 nucleotide sequence: TGTGCCAGCAGCTTCACAGGGAGTAATTCACCCCTCCACTTT.

The V call is TRBV28, the J call TRBJ1-2; D remains ambiguous. The V gene lost 9 bases and the J gene lost 3 bases, with 5 bases spanning the gap. Germline CDR1 is MDHEN and CDR2 is SYDVKM. The CDR3 is made up of 10 amino acids. As DNA, the CDR3 is TGTGCCAGTTCCCACTATGGCTACACCTTC. It is translated as CASSHYGYTF.

The gene calls are TRBV5-1 and TRBJ1-5; D unresolved. Trimming stripped 0 bases from V and 6 bases from J, with 10 bases between. Germline assignment: CDR1 SGHRS and CDR2 YFSETQ. This CDR3 comprises 14 residues. The CDR3 region has the DNA TGCGCCAGCAGCTTGGGGAGTGGCGGTCAGCCCCAGCATTTT. Amino acids: CASSLGSGGQPQHF.

The V gene is TRBV9, the J gene TRBJ2-5, with 10 bases fitting TRBD1. Germline V gives CDR1 SGDLS, CDR2 YYNGEE. The CDR3 totals 16 residues. V dropped 0 bases and J dropped 4; count of bases not matched to a gene: 6. The CDR3 sequence: CASSVAVTGGLETQYF. CDR3 nucleotides: TGTGCCAGCAGCGTAGCAGTGACAGGGGGCTTAGAGACCCAGTACTTC.

The gene calls are TRBV5-5 and TRBJ1-1; 7 nucleotides agree with TRBD1. The J segment lost 2 bases and the V segment lost 4 bases, leaving 5 bases of the junction unmatched. Germline-derived CDR1 and CDR2 are SGHKS and YYEKEE (reference sequence). The CDR3 spans 14 residues. The CDR3 DNA is TGTGCCAGCAGCCGTAGGACAGGCAACACTGAAGCTTTCTTT. Translating gives CASSRRTGNTEAFF.

V gene TRBV5-5 combines with J gene TRBJ1-2, with D uncertain. V lost 3 bases, J lost 8 bases, and 8 bases lay in between. This CDR3 is built from 11 residues. Germline assignment: CDR1 SGHKS and CDR2 YYEKEE (reference sequence). CDR3 bases: TGTGCCAGCAGCTCAGTTAGGGGCTACACCTTC. Protein: CASSSVRGYTF.

This chain joins TRBV9 and TRBJ2-1, with 8 bases that match TRBD2. The germline V gene encodes CDR1 SGDLS and CDR2 YYNGEE. V shed 4 bases, J shed 9 bases, and the junction held 15 bases outside the gene matches. This CDR3 has 16 amino acids. The CDR3 reads CASSPLGAGGNSEQFF. CDR3 in DNA: TGTGCCAGCAGCCCCCTAGGGGCGGGAGGTAATAGTGAGCAGTTCTTC.

This sequence joins TRBV18 and TRBJ1-2; TRBD1 agrees at 10 bases. Germline V CDR1 and CDR2: KGHSH, LQKENI. The CDR3 extends over 15 amino acids. The V and J ends lost 2 bases and 8 bases, in that order; junction bases with no gene match: 8. This chain's CDR3 is CASSPSETGGEGYTF. In DNA, the CDR3 is TGTGCCAGCTCACCATCCGAGACAGGGGGCGAGGGCTACACCTTC.

The V gene is TRBV7-6, the J gene TRBJ1-1; TRBD1 is a possible D gene (5 bases). The CDR3 is made up of 13 amino acids. The V end lost 3 bases, the J end lost 5 bases, and 10 bases lay between the germline ends. In germline, CDR1 is SGHVS, CDR2 FNYEAQ. The CDR3 coding sequence is TGTGCCAGCAGCTTGTCAGGGATGACTGAAGCTTTCTTT. Translating gives CASSLSGMTEAFF.

The rearrangement joins TRBV19 to TRBJ1-2; 7 bases agree with TRBD1. The CDR3 is 13 residues long. V dropped 6 bases and J dropped 8; count of bases not matched to a gene: 9. Germline V gene sequence: CDR1 LNHDA, CDR2 SQIVND (reference sequence). The CDR3 loop reads CASSGRTGVGYTF. The CDR3 DNA follows: TGTGCCAGTAGCGGTCGAACAGGGGTCGGCTACACCTTC.

The rearrangement joins TRBV19 to TRBJ1-2; the D gene is possibly TRBD1 (6 bases). V was trimmed by 2 bases and J by 8 bases, leaving 9 bases between them. The CDR3 covers 12 residues. Germline V gives CDR1 LNHDA, CDR2 SQIVND (reference sequence). CDR3 loop: CASSIQGRGYTF. In DNA form, the CDR3 reads TGTGCCAGTAGTATACAGGGGAGAGGCTACACCTTC.

The CDR3 loop is CASSTLPGTSGRHGPGELFF. The CDR3 DNA sequence: TGTGCCAGCAGCACCCTTCCCGGGACTAGCGGGAGGCACGGGCCCGGGGAGCTGTTTTTT. The chain joins TRBV28 to TRBJ2-2; 15 positions match TRBD2. Trimming at V came to 6 bases and at J to 6 bases, leaving 17 bases not matched to a gene. The CDR3 is 20 residues long. The germline gives CDR1 MDHEN, CDR2 SYDVKM.

The chain recombines TRBV6-5 with TRBJ1-2; a possible D gene is TRBD1 (6 bases). The germline gives CDR1 MNHEY, CDR2 SVGAGI. Trimming shortened V by 0 bases and J by 6 bases, and 11 bases separated the two germline ends. This CDR3 region has 14 residues. CDR3 sequence reads: CASSYSVAGDGYTF. The CDR3 bases are TGTGCCAGCAGTTACTCGGTGGCAGGGGATGGCTACACCTTC.

This clone was picked up one time. The V and J genes are TRBV2 and TRBJ1-1; D not resolved. V was clipped by 6 bases and J by 6 bases, with 11 bases between them. CDR3 length equals 12 residues. CDR1 is SNHLY and CDR2 is FYNNEI in the germline V gene. DNA of the CDR3: TGTGCCAGCAGCCCCGATCGGGCTGAAGCTTTCTTT. Its protein product is CASSPDRAEAFF.

The sample holds one count of this clone. The CDR3 region has the DNA TGTGCCAGCAGCTTAGATTGGAGGGGCAATGAGCAGTTCTTC. Residues: CASSLDWRGNEQFF. This rearrangement joins TRBV7-7 to TRBJ2-1, with a tentative D call TRBD2 (6 bases). CDR3 length: 14 residues. Trimming left V 1 base short and J 6 bases short, with 10 bases between. Per the germline V gene, CDR1 is SSHAT and CDR2 is FNYEAQ (reference sequence). Full variable domain (missing parts from reference TRBV7-7 and TRBJ2-1): GAGVSQSPRYKVTKRGQDVTLRCDPISSHATLYWYQQALGQGPEFLTYFNYEAQPDKSGLPSDRFSAERPEGSISTLTIQRTEQRDSAMYRCASSLDWRGNEQFFGPGTRLTVL.

The chain carries TRBV24-1 and TRBJ2-3; D possibly corresponds to TRBD2 (6 bases). V lost 8 bases, J lost 2 bases, and 19 bases lay in between. There are 16 residues in the CDR3. The germline V gene encodes CDR1 KGHDR and CDR2 SFDVKD. CDR3 DNA sequence: TGTGCCACCACCCCCGGGCAGGCGGGGAACACAGATACGCAGTATTTT. Encoded protein: CATTPGQAGNTDTQYF.

J is TRBJ1-2 and V is TRBV4-2; 10 bases agree with TRBD1. CDR3 size: 14 residues. Trimming cost V 4 bases and J 8 bases; bases outside gene matches: 7. Germline V gene data show CDR1 as LGHNA and CDR2 as YNFKEQ. CDR3 DNA: TGTGCCAGCAGCCGACAGGGGGCGCGCGGAGGCTACACCTTC. This gives the protein CASSRQGARGGYTF.

The chain has TRBV6-5 and TRBJ1-2, with a weak D call TRBD1 (6 bases). Trimming removed 6 bases at V and 10 bases at J, with 18 bases between. The CDR3 totals 13 residues. The V gene's germline CDR1 is MNHEY and CDR2 SVGAGI. The CDR3 nucleotides read TGTGCCAGCAGGACCCTGAACAGGGTAGCCTACACCTTC. Translated: CASRTLNRVAYTF.

The rearrangement joins TRBV12-5 to TRBJ2-5; 7 positions agree with TRBD1. CDR1 LGHNT and CDR2 FRNRAP come from the germline V gene. The CDR3 has 15 amino acids. V was pared by 2 bases and J by 4 bases, with 7 bases of the junction left unmatched. In nucleotides, the CDR3 is TGTGCTAGTGGTTTGTCGGACAGGTCCGGAGAGACCCAGTACTTC. This encodes CASGLSDRSGETQYF.